One and the same sample provided the 19 T cell receptor beta chains below, sequenced in a study of blood T cell repertoires in COVID-19. The table came from immunoSEQ multiplex PCR; TCRdb's copy has only in-frame clones and leaves some out. The sample lists roughly 110,000 clones, approximately 84% occurring once. Sequenced material: peripheral blood. These receptors originate from a man aged 40-49 years with acute or convalescent COVID-19.

CDR3: CASRLLNTEAFF. In DNA form, the CDR3 reads TGTGCCAGCAGACTTTTGAACACTGAAGCTTTCTTT. J is TRBJ1-1 and V is TRBV7-9; D call uncertain. The CDR3 contains 12 residues. Looked up from germline, CDR1 is SEHNR and CDR2 is FQNEAQ (reference sequence). Trimming left V 6 bases short and J 0 bases short, with 5 bases between. Together with reference TRBV7-9 and TRBJ1-1, the CDR3 gives the full variable domain: DTGVSQNPRHKITKRGQNVTFRCDPISEHNRLYWYRQTLGQGPEFLTYFQNEAQLEKSRLLSDRFSAERPKGSFSTLEIQRTEQGDSAMYLCASRLLNTEAFFGQGTRLTVV.

The chain links TRBV7-3 to TRBJ2-3; 8 bases fit TRBD2. CDR3 length: 16 amino acids. V lost 5 bases and J lost 6; bases outside the gene matches: 13. CDR1 and CDR2 from the germline V gene are SGHTA and FQGTGA. For the CDR3, the DNA is TGTGCCAGCAGCCCAAGTCTCAGCGGGGGTGGGGATACGCAGTATTTT. This translates into CASSPSLSGGGDTQYF. Based on the CDR3 plus reference TRBV7-3 and TRBJ2-3, the full variable domain is GAGVSQTPSNKVTEKGKYVELRCDPISGHTALYWYRQSLGQGPEFLIYFQGTGAADDSGLPNDRFFAVRPEGSVSTLKIQRTERGDSAVYLCASSPSLSGGGDTQYFGPGTRLTVL.

V is TRBV24-1 and J is TRBJ1-5, with 7 bases that match TRBD1. V lost 4 bases to trimming and J lost 2 bases; unmatched junction nucleotides: 4. Germline V gene sequence: CDR1 KGHDR, CDR2 SFDVKD. CDR3 length: 15 amino acids. CDR3 region: CATSDRDSRNQPQHF. The CDR3 DNA sequence: TGTGCCACCAGTGACCGGGACAGCCGCAATCAGCCCCAGCATTTT.

The chain couples TRBV25-1 to TRBJ2-7; D perhaps matches TRBD2 (5 bases). The germline gives CDR1 MGHDK, CDR2 SYGVNS. CDR3 length equals 15 residues. Trimming pared 3 bases from V and 0 bases from J, leaving 12 bases between. This CDR3 is CASSDAGLNSYEQYF. CDR3 coding DNA: TGTGCCAGCAGTGACGCGGGCCTCAACTCCTACGAGCAGTACTTC.

This clone was detected once. This chain links TRBV29-1 with TRBJ2-5, with a weak D call TRBD2 (5 bases). This CDR3 is 16 amino acids long. Per germline, CDR1 SQVTM and CDR2 ANQGSEA. Trimming took off 3 bases at V and 5 bases at J, with 22 bases between the two ends. The CDR3 coding sequence is TGCAGCGTTGACCGCCCGCGACCCCGGGGTGGGGAGACCCAGTACTTC. Translating gives CSVDRPRPRGGETQYF.

The V and J genes are TRBV18 and TRBJ2-2; 11 bases are a match to TRBD2. Trimming at V came to 5 bases and at J to 1 base, leaving 3 bases not matched to a gene. Germline V gene lookup returns CDR1 KGHSH and CDR2 LQKENI. The CDR3 sequence is 16 residues long. CDR3 in DNA: TGTGCCAGCTCAGAGACTAGCGGGGTGAACACCGGGGAGCTGTTTTTT. It encodes CASSETSGVNTGELFF.

The chain is built from TRBV7-3 and TRBJ2-1, with TRBD1 as a possible D gene (5 bases). The ends were cut back, 0 bases at V and 3 bases at J, with 9 bases in the middle. The CDR3 covers 15 residues. Germline lookup yields CDR1 SGHTA and CDR2 FQGTGA. Written as DNA, the CDR3 is TGTGCCAGCAGCTTAACAGGGGATGGCTACAATGAGCAGTTCTTC. Translation gives CASSLTGDGYNEQFF.

J is TRBJ2-5 and V is TRBV4-1, with D unclear. CDR3 size: 15 residues. Germline V gene lookup returns CDR1 MGHRA and CDR2 YSYEKL. V was cut by 0 bases and J by 5 bases, with 13 bases left in between. The CDR3 DNA reads TGCGCCAGCAGCCAAGATTCCCTAGTCCCTGAGACCCAGTACTTC. This encodes CASSQDSLVPETQYF.

The chain employs TRBV4-3 and TRBJ1-1; D remains ambiguous. V lost 3 bases to trimming and J lost 8 bases, with 10 bases between them. Germline V gene sequence: CDR1 LGHNA, CDR2 YSLEER. The CDR3 extends over 12 amino acids. CDR3 region: CASSHGFGEAFF. The CDR3 DNA sequence: TGCGCCAGCAGCCACGGTTTCGGGGAAGCTTTCTTT.

This clone has just one count. The gene calls are TRBV2 and TRBJ2-5; TRBD2 is a possible D gene (6 bases). CDR3 length: 13 residues. In germline, CDR1 is SNHLY, CDR2 FYNNEI. The V gene lost 7 bases and the J gene lost 2 bases, with 11 bases spanning the gap. The CDR3 coding sequence is TGTGCCAGCACGGAGGGGCCGCAAGAGACCCAGTACTTC. This encodes CASTEGPQETQYF.

This clone was seen only once. V gene TRBV19 combines with J gene TRBJ1-5, with D unclear. Trimming removed 6 bases from V and 1 base from J, with 4 bases in between. This CDR3 comprises 12 residues. Germline lookup yields CDR1 LNHDA and CDR2 SQIVND (reference sequence). The CDR3 bases are TGTGCCAGTAGACAGAGCAATCAGCCCCAGCATTTT. The encoded protein is CASRQSNQPQHF.

The chain joins TRBV2 to TRBJ1-5, with 8 bases identical to TRBD1. Per the germline V gene, CDR1 is SNHLY and CDR2 is FYNNEI. V was clipped by 8 bases and J by 4 bases; unmatched bases: 4. This CDR3 region has 13 residues. The CDR3 is CASGQGPNQPQHF. In nucleotides, the CDR3 is TGTGCCAGCGGACAGGGCCCTAATCAGCCCCAGCATTTT. The full variable domain, completed using reference TRBV2 and TRBJ1-5, is EPEVTQTPSHQVTQMGQEVILRCVPISNHLYFYWYRQILGQKVEFLVSFYNNEISEKSEIFDDQFSVERPDGSNFTLKIRSTKLEDSAMYFCASGQGPNQPQHFGDGTRLSIL.

J is TRBJ2-3 and V is TRBV29-1; possibly TRBD1 for D (5 bases). The germline gives CDR1 SQVTM, CDR2 ANQGSEA. The ends were cut back, 4 bases at V and 0 bases at J, with 14 bases in the middle. The CDR3 is 15 residues long. The CDR3 nucleotides are TGCAGCGTTGTCCCCAGGGCAACTAGCACAGATACGCAGTATTTT. Translated: CSVVPRATSTDTQYF.

The chain combines TRBV7-2 with TRBJ2-6; TRBD2 agrees at 9 bases. Germline V CDR1 and CDR2: SGHTA, FQGNSA. J gave up 0 bases and V 0 bases, and 6 bases lay outside the gene matches. The CDR3 length is 19 residues. The CDR3 DNA follows: TGTGCCAGCAGCTTAGCAGCTAGCGGGGCAAACTCTGGGGCCAACGTCCTGACTTTC. Amino acid sequence: CASSLAASGANSGANVLTF.

This clone was recorded once. Written as DNA, the CDR3 is TGTGCCAGCAGTTACGAGGGGGGGCGATCCTACAATGAGCAGTTCTTC. Translation gives CASSYEGGRSYNEQFF. This chain links TRBV6-2 or TRBV6-3 with TRBJ2-1, with a possible D match to TRBD2 (7 bases). The CDR3 consists of 16 residues. Germline V gives CDR1 MNHEY, CDR2 SVGEGT. Between the trimmed V and J ends, which lost 2 bases and 1 base, there was a span of 12 bases.

This rearrangement joins TRBV14 to TRBJ2-3; 9 nucleotides line up with TRBD1. The ends lost 8 bases at V and 2 bases at J; junction bases unmatched: 5. The CDR3 totals 14 residues. Germline CDR1 SGHDN, CDR2 FVKESK. In DNA, the CDR3 is TGTGCCAGCCGGGACAGGGACTTCACAGATACGCAGTATTTT. As protein: CASRDRDFTDTQYF.

The V gene is TRBV19, the J gene TRBJ2-1; 13 bases align to TRBD2. The CDR3 spans 16 residues. Germline assignment: CDR1 LNHDA and CDR2 SQIVND (reference sequence). V was clipped by 5 bases and J by 3 bases; unmatched bases: 4. The CDR3 region has the DNA TGTGCCAGTAGTGGAGGGACTAGCGGGGTCTACAATGAGCAGTTCTTC. Translating it yields CASSGGTSGVYNEQFF.

This rearrangement joins TRBV5-1 to TRBJ1-3; the D is unclear. The CDR3 is made up of 16 amino acids. Trimming cost V 3 bases and J 1 base, with 14 bases left between them. Per the germline V gene, CDR1 is SGHRS and CDR2 is YFSETQ. This CDR3 is CASSSSGPGSGNTIYF. The DNA for the CDR3 is TGCGCCAGCAGCTCCTCTGGTCCGGGGTCTGGAAACACCATATATTTT.

This chain joins TRBV7-2 and TRBJ2-5; 9 nucleotides agree with TRBD1. V shed 0 bases and J 4 bases; nucleotides not matched to a gene: 6. From germline, CDR1 is SGHTA and CDR2 FQGNSA. This CDR3 contains 16 residues. The CDR3: CASSLAGGQGGETQYF. CDR3 bases: TGTGCCAGCAGCTTAGCCGGGGGACAGGGCGGAGAGACCCAGTACTTC.